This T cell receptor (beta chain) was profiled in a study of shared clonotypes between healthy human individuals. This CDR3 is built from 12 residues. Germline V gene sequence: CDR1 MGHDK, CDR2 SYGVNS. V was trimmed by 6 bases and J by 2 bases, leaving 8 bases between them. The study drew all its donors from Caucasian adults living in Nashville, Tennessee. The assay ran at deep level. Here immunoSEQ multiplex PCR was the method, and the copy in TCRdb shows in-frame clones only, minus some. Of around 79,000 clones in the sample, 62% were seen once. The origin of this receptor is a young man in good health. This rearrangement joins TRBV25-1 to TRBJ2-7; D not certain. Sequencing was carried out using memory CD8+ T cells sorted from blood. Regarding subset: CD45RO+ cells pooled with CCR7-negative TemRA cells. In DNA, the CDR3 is TGTGCCAGCAGCGGGCAGGCCTACGAGCAGTACTTC. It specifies CASSGQAYEQYF.